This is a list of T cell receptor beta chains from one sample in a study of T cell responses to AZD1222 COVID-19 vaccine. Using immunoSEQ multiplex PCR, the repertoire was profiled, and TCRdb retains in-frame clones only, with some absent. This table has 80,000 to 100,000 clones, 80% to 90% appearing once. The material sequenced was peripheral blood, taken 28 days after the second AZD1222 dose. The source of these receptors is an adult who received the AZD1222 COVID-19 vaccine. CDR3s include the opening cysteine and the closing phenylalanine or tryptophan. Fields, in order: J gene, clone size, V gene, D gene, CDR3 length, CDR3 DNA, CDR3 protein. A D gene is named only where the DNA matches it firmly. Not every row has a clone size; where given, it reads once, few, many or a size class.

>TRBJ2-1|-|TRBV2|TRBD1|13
TGTGCCAGACGGACAGGGTCAAACAATGAGCAGTTCTTC
CARRTGSNNEQFF
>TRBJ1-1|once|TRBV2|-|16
TGTGCCAGCAGTGAAATATCACGAGGCCCGAACACTGAAGCTTTCTTT
CASSEISRGPNTEAFF
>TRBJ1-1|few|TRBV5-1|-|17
TGCGCCAGCAGCTTGGGGCGCGAGGCAGAATCGAACACTGAAGCTTTCTTT
CASSLGREAESNTEAFF
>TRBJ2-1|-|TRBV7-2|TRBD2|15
TGTGCCAGCAGCTTAGAACTAGCGAGCTACAATGAGCAGTTCTTC
CASSLELASYNEQFF
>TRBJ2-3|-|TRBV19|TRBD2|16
TGTGCCAGTAGTCCTAGACTAGCGCCCAGCACAGATACGCAGTATTTT
CASSPRLAPSTDTQYF
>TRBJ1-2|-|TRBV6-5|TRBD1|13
TGTGCCAGCAGCCTGGACAGGGTCGGCGGCTACACCTTC
CASSLDRVGGYTF
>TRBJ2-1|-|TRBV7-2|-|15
TGTGCCAGCAGCCTCCGGGGGGCGGGCTACAATGAGCAGTTCTTC
CASSLRGAGYNEQFF
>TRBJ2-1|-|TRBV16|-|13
TGTGCCAGCAGCCAATCTAATGGGGGTGAGCAGTTCTTC
CASSQSNGGEQFF
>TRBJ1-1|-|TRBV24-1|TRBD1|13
TGTGCCACCAGTCGACAGGGAGGCACTGAAGCTTTCTTT
CATSRQGGTEAFF
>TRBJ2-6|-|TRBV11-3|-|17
TGTGCCAGCAGCTACGATCCACAGGGAACTGGGGCCAACGTCCTGACTTTC
CASSYDPQGTGANVLTF
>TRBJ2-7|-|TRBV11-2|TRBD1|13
TGTGCCAGCAGCTCACAGGGGGCTGGCGAGCAGTACTTC
CASSSQGAGEQYF
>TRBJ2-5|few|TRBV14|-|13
TGTGCCAGCAATGAGGTATTCCAAGAGACCCAGTACTTC
CASNEVFQETQYF
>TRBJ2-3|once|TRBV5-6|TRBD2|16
TGTGCCAGCAGCTTATTGCGGGGGGTGAGCACAGATACGCAGTATTTT
CASSLLRGVSTDTQYF
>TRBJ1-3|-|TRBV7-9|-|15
TGTGCCAGCAGCTTAGGGAGTCAACCTGGAAACACCATATATTTT
CASSLGSQPGNTIYF
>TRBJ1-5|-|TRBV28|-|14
TGTGCCAGCAGGAACCCCGGGGACAATCAGCCCCAGCATTTT
CASRNPGDNQPQHF
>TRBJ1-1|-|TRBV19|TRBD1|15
TGTGCCAGTAGTGTCCAGACAGGGTCGGGGACTGAAGCTTTCTTT
CASSVQTGSGTEAFF
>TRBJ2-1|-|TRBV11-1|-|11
TGTGCCAGCAGCGTTACCAATGAGCAGTTCTTC
CASSVTNEQFF
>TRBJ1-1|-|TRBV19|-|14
TGTGCCAGTAGTACCAGAGGCGGGAACACTGAAGCTTTCTTT
CASSTRGGNTEAFF
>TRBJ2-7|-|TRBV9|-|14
TGTGCCAGCAGCGTAGCGTCGTATGCCTACGAGCAGTACTTC
CASSVASYAYEQYF
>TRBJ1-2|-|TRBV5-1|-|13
TGCGCCAGCAGAGATGACCCGAGGGATGGCTACACCTTC
CASRDDPRDGYTF
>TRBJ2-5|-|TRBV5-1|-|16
TGCGCCAGCAGCGAGTCTGCAAGGACTTGGGGGGAGACCCAGTACTTC
CASSESARTWGETQYF
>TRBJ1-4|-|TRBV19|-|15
TGTGCCAGTAGGGGTTGGGGGTCCGATAATGAAAAACTGTTTTTT
CASRGWGSDNEKLFF
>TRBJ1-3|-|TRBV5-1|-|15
TGCGCCAGCAGGCAAAATGGGGGTCCTGGAAACACCATATATTTT
CASRQNGGPGNTIYF
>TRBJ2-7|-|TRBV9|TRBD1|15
TGTGCCAGCAGCCTCCGGGACAGGAGCACCTACGAGCAGTACTTC
CASSLRDRSTYEQYF
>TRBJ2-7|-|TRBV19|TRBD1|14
TGTGCCAGTAGTCGACAGGGGAGCTCCTACGAGCAGTACTTC
CASSRQGSSYEQYF
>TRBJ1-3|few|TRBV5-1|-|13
TGCGCCAGCAGCTTGCGTCAAGGAAACACCATATATTTT
CASSLRQGNTIYF